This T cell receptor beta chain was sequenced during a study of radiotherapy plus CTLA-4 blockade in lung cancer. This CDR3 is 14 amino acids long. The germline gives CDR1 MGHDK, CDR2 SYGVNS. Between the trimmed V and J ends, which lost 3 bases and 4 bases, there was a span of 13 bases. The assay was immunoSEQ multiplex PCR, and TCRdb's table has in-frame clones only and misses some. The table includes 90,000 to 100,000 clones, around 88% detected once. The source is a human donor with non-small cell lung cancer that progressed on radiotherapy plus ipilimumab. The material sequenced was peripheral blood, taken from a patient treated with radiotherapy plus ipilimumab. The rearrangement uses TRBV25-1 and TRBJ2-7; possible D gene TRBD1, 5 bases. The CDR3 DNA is TGTGCCAGCAGTGAGGCAGGGTCGCGGTACGAGCAGTACTTC. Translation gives CASSEAGSRYEQYF.